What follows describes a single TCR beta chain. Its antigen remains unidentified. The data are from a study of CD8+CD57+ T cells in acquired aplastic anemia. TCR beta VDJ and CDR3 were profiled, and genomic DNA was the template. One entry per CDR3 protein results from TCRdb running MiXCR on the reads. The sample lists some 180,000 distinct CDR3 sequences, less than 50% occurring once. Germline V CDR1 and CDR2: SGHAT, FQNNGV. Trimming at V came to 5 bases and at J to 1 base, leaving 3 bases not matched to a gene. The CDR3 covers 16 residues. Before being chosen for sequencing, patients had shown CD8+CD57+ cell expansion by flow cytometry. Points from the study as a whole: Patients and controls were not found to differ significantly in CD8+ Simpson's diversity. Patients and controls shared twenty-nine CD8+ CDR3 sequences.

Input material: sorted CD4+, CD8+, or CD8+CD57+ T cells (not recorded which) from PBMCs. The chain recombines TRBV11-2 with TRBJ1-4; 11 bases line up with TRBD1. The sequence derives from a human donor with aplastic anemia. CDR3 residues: CASSIGTGGTNEKLFF. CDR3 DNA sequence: TGTGCCAGCAGCATTGGGACAGGGGGAACTAATGAAAAACTGTTTTTT.